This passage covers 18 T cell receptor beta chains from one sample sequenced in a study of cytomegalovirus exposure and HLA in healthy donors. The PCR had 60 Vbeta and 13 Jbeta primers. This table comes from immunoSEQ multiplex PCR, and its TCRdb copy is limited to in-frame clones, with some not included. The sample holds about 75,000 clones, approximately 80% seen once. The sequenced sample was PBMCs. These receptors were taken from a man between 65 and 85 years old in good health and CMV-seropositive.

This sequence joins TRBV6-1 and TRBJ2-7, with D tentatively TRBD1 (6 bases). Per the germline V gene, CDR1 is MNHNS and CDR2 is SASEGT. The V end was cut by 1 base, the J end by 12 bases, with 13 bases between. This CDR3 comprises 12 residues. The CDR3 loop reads CASSEGTQTGYF. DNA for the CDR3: TGTGCCAGCAGTGAAGGGACTCAGACAGGGTACTTC.

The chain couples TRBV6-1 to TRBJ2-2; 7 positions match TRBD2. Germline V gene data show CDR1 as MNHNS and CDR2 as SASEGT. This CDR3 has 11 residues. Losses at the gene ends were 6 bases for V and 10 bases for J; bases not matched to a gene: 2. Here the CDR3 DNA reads TGTGCCAGCAGGGGGACTACGGAGCTGTTTTTT. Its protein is CASRGTTELFF.

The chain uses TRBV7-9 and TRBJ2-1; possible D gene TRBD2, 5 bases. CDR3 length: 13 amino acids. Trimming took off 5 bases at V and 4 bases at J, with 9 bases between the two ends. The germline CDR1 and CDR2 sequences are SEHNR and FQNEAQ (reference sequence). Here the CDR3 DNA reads TGTGCCAGCAGCGCCGGACTTTACAATGAGCAGTTCTTC. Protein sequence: CASSAGLYNEQFF. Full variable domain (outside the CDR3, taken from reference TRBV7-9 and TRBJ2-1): DTGVSQNPRHKITKRGQNVTFRCDPISEHNRLYWYRQTLGQGPEFLTYFQNEAQLEKSRLLSDRFSAERPKGSFSTLEIQRTEQGDSAMYLCASSAGLYNEQFFGPGTRLTVL.

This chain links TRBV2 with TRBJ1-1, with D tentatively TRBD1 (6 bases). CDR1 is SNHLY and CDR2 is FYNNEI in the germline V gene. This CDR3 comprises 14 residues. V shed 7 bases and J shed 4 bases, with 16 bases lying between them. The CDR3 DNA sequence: TGTGCCAGCACGGTGTCAGGGGAGGGCACTGAAGCTTTCTTT. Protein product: CASTVSGEGTEAFF.

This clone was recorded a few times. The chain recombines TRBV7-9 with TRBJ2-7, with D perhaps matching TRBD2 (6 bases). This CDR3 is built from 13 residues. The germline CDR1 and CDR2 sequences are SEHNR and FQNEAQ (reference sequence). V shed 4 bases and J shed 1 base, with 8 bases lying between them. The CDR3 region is CASSWEVSYEQYF. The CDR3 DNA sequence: TGTGCCAGCAGCTGGGAGGTTTCCTACGAGCAGTACTTC.

This CDR3 is CASSLRDRYNEQFF. The CDR3 DNA is TGTGCCAGCAGTTTGAGGGACAGGTACAATGAGCAGTTCTTC. This chain connects TRBV28 to TRBJ2-1; 8 bases are a match to TRBD1. Germline trimming cut 3 bases from V and 4 bases from J; bases unmatched to any gene: 2. Germline V gene lookup returns CDR1 MDHEN and CDR2 SYDVKM. The CDR3 has 14 residues.

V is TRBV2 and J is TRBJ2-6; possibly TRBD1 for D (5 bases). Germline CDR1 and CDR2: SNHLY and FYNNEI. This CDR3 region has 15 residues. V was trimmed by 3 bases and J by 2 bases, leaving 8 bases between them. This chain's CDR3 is CASSEQGTGANVLTF. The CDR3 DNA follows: TGTGCCAGCAGTGAGCAGGGAACTGGGGCCAACGTCCTGACTTTC.

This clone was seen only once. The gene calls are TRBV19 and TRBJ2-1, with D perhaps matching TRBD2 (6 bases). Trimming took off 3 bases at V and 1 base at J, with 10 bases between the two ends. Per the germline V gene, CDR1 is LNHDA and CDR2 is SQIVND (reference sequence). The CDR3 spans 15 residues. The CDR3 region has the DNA TGTGCCAGTAGTATCGGGGCGGGGTCCTACAATGAGCAGTTCTTC. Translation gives CASSIGAGSYNEQFF.

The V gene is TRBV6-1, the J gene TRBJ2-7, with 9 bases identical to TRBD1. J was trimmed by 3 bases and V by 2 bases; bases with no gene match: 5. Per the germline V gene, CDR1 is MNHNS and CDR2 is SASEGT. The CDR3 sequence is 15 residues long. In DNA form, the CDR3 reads TGTGCCAGCAGTGAAACTAGGACAGGGGACTACGAGCAGTACTTC. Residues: CASSETRTGDYEQYF.

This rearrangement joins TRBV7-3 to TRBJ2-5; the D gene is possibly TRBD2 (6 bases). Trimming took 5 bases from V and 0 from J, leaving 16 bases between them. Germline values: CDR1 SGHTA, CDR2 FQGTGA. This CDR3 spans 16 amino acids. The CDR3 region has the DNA TGTGCCAGCAGCCGCGGGGCTACTGGAAACCAAGAGACCCAGTACTTC. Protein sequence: CASSRGATGNQETQYF.

The CDR3 is CASSESTGTTDTQYF. The CDR3, as DNA: TGCGCCAGCAGTGAGTCGACAGGGACCACAGATACGCAGTATTTT. The chain is built from TRBV10-1 and TRBJ2-3, with 7 bases matching TRBD1. Germline CDR1 is WNHNN and CDR2 is SYGVQD (reference sequence). The CDR3 is 15 amino acids. The J segment lost 2 bases and the V segment lost 0 bases, leaving 2 bases of the junction unmatched.

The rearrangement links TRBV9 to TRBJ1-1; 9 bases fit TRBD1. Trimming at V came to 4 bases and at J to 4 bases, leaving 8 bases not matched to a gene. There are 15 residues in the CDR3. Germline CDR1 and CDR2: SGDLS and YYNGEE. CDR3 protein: CASSPGQGLSTEAFF. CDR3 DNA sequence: TGTGCCAGCAGCCCGGGACAGGGTCTGAGCACTGAAGCTTTCTTT.

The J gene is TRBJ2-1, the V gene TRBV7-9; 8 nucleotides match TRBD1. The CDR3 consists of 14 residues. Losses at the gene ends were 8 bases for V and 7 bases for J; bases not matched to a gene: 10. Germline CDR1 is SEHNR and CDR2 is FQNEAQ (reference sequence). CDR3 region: CASYLTGGRNEQFF. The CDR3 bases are TGTGCCAGCTATCTTACAGGGGGACGAAATGAGCAGTTCTTC.

The CDR3 region is CASSYSGGRGNTQYF. CDR3 sequence (DNA): TGTGCCAGCAGTTACTCTGGAGGGAGGGGTAATACGCAGTATTTT. J is TRBJ2-3 and V is TRBV6-5, with 7 bases that match TRBD2. V trimming: 0 bases; J trimming: 7 bases; junction bases outside the gene matches: 7. The CDR3 consists of 15 residues. Germline V gene lookup returns CDR1 MNHEY and CDR2 SVGAGI.

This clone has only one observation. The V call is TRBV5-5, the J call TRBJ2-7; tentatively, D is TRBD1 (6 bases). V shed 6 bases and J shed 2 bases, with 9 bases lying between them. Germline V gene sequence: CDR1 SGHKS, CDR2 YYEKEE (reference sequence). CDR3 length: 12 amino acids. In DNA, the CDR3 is TGTGCCAGCATCGGACAGACCTACGAGCAGTACTTC. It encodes CASIGQTYEQYF.

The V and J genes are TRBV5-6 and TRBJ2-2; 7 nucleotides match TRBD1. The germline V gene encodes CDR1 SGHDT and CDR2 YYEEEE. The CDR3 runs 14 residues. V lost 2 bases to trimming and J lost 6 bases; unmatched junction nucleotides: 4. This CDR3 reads CASSFDRVAGELFF. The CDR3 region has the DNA TGTGCCAGCAGCTTCGACAGGGTAGCCGGGGAGCTGTTTTTT. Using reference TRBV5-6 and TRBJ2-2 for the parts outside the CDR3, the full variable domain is DAGVTQSPTHLIKTRGQQVTLRCSPKSGHDTVSWYQQALGQGPQFIFQYYEEEERQRGNFPDRFSGHQFPNYSSELNVNALLLGDSALYLCASSFDRVAGELFFGEGSRLTVL.

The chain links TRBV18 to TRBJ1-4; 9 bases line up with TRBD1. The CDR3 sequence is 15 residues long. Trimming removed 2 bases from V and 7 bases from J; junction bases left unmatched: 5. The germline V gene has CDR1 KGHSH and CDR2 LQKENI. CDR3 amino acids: CASSPSGTGTEKLFF. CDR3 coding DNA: TGTGCCAGCTCACCATCCGGGACAGGGACTGAAAAACTGTTTTTT.

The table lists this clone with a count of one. In DNA form, the CDR3 reads TGCGCCAGCAGCTTGGCCGGGGAGGGCCCAGAGACCCAGTACTTC. This codes for CASSLAGEGPETQYF. The chain couples TRBV5-1 to TRBJ2-5; TRBD2 matches 7 bases. J lost 4 bases, V lost 0 bases, and 6 bases had no gene match. Germline CDR1 is SGHRS and CDR2 is YFSETQ. The CDR3 contains 15 residues.